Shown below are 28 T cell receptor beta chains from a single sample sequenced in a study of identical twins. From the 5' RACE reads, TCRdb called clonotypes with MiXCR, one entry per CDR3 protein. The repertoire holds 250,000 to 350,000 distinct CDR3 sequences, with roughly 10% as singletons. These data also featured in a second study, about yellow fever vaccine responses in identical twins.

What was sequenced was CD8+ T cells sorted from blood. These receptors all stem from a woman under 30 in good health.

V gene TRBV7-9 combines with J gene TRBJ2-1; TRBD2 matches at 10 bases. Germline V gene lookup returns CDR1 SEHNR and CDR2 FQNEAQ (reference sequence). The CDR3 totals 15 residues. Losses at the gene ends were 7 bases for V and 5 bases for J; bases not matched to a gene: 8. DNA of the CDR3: TGTGCCAGCAACCCTCTAGCGGGGGCCGACAATGAGCAGTTCTTC. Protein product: CASNPLAGADNEQFF.

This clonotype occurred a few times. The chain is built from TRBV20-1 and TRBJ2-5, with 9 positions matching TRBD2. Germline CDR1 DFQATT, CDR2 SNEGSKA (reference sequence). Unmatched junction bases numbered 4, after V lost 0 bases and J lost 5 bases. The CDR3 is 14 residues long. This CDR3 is CSARDRAGGETQYF. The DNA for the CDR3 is TGCAGTGCTAGAGATCGAGCGGGGGGCGAGACCCAGTACTTC.

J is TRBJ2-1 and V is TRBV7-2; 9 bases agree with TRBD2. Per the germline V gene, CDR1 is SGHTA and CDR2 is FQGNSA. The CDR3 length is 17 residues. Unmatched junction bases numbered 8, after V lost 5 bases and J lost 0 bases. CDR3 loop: CASSAPTSGVSYNEQFF. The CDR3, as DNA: TGTGCCAGCAGCGCACCGACTAGCGGCGTCTCCTACAATGAGCAGTTCTTC. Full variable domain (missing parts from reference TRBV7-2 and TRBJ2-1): GAGVSQSPSNKVTEKGKDVELRCDPISGHTALYWYRQSLGQGLEFLIYFQGNSAPDKSGLPSDRFSAERTGGSVSTLTIQRTQQEDSAVYLCASSAPTSGVSYNEQFFGPGTRLTVL.

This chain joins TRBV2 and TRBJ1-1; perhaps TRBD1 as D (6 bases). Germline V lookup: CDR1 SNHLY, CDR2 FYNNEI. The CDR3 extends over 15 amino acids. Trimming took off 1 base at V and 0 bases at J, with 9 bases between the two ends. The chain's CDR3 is CASSEGTVVNTEAFF. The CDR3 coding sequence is TGTGCCAGCAGTGAAGGGACAGTGGTGAACACTGAAGCTTTCTTT.

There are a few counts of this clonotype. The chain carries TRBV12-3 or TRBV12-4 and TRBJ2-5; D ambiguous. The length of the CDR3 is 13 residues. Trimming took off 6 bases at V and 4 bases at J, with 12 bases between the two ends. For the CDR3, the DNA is TGTGCCAGCAGCCTACCCCCGGGAGAGACCCAGTACTTC. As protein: CASSLPPGETQYF.

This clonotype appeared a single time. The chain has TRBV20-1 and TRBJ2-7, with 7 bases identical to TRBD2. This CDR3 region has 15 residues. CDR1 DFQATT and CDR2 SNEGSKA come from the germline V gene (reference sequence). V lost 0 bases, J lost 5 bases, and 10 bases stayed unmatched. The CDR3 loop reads CSARDLGGFGDEQYF. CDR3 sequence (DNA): TGCAGTGCTAGAGATTTGGGAGGGTTCGGGGACGAGCAGTACTTC.

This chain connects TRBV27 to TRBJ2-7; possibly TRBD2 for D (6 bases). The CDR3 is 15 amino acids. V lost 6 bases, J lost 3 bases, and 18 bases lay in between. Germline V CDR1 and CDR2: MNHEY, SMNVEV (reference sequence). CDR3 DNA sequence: TGTGCCAGCAGCCCAGACGGCGGAGGGTACTACGAGCAGTACTTC. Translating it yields CASSPDGGGYYEQYF.

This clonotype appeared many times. CDR3 amino acids: CASSWGETQYF. DNA of the CDR3: TGTGCCAGCAGTTGGGGGGAGACCCAGTACTTC. The chain uses TRBV27 and TRBJ2-5; D is perhaps TRBD1 or TRBD2 (5 bases each). The germline V and J ends were trimmed by 4 bases and 5 bases, with 5 bases remaining between them. This CDR3 is built from 11 residues. Per the germline V gene, CDR1 is MNHEY and CDR2 is SMNVEV (reference sequence).

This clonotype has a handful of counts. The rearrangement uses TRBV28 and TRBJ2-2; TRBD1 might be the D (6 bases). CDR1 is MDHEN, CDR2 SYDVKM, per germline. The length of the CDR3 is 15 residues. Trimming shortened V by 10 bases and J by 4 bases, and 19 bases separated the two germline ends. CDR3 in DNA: TGTGCCATCTTGACAGGAACGACAGGCACCGGGGAGCTGTTTTTT. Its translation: CAILTGTTGTGELFF.

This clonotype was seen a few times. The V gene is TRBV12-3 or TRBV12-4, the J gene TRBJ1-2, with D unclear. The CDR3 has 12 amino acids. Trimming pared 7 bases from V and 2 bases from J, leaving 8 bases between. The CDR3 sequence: CASIDLNYGYTF. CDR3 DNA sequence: TGTGCCAGCATAGACCTCAACTATGGCTACACCTTC.

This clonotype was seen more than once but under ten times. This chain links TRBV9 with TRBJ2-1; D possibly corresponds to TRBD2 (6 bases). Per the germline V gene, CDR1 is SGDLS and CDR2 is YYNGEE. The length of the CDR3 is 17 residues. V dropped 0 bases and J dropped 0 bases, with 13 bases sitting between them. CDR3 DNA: TGTGCCAGCAGCGTAGACGAAGGGACTCTCTCCTACAATGAGCAGTTCTTC. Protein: CASSVDEGTLSYNEQFF.

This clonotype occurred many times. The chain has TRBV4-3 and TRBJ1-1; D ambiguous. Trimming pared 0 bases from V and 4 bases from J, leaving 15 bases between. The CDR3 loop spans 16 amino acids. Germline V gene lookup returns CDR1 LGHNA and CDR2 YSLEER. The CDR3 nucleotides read TGCGCCAGCAGCCAAGATTCTCGCGGGATCACCACTGAAGCTTTCTTT. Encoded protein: CASSQDSRGITTEAFF.

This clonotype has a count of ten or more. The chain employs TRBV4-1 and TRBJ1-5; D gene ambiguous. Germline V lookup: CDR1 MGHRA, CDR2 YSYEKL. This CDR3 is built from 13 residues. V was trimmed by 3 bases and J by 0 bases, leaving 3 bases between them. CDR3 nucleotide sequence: TGCGCCAGCAGCCAGGATAGCAATCAGCCCCAGCATTTT. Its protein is CASSQDSNQPQHF.

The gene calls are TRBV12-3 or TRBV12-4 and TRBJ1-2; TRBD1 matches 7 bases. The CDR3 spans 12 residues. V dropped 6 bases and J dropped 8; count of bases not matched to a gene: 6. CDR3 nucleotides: TGTGCCAGCAGATACAACAGGGGAGGCTACACCTTC. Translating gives CASRYNRGGYTF.

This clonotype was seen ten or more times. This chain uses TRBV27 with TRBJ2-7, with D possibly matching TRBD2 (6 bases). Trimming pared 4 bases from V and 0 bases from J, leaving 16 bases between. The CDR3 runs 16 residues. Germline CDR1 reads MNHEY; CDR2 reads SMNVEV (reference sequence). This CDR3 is CASSYLSGLSSYEQYF. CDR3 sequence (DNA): TGTGCCAGCAGTTATCTGAGCGGGCTGAGCTCCTACGAGCAGTACTTC.

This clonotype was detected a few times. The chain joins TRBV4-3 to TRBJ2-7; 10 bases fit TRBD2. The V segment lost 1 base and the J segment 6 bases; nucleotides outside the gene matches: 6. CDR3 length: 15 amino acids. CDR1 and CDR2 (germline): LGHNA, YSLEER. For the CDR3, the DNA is TGCGCCAGCAGCCAAGTCCTAGCGGGAGTCTGCGAGCAGTACTTC. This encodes CASSQVLAGVCEQYF.

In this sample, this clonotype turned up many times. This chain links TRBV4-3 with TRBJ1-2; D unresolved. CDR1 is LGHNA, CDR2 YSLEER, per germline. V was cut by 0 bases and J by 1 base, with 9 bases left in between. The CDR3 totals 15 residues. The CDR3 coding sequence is TGCGCCAGCAGCCAAGATCGGAGCGGTAACTATGGCTACACCTTC. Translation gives CASSQDRSGNYGYTF.

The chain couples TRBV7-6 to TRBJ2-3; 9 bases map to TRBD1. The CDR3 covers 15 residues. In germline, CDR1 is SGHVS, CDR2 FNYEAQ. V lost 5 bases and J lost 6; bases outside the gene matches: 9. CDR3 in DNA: TGTGCCAGCAGCGTCCGGACAGGGGATAGGGATACGCAGTATTTT. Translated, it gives CASSVRTGDRDTQYF.

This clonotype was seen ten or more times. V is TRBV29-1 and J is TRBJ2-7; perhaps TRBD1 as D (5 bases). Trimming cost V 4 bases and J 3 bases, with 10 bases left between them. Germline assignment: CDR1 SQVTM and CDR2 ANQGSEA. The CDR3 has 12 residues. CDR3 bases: TGCAGCGTTGGACAGTATTACTACGAGCAGTACTTC. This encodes CSVGQYYYEQYF.

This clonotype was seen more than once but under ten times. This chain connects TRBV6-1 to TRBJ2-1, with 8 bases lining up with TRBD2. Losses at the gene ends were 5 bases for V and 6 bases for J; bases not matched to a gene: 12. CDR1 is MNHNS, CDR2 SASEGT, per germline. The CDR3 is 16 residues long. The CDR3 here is CASSTGLADRINEQFF. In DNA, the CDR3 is TGTGCCAGCAGTACCGGACTAGCAGATCGTATCAATGAGCAGTTCTTC.

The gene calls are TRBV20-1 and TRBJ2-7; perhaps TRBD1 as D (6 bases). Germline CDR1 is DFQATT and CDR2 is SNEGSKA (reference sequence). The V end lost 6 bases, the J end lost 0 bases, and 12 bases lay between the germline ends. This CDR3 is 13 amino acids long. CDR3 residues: CSARQDFSYEQYF. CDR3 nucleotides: TGCAGTGCCAGACAGGACTTCTCCTACGAGCAGTACTTC.

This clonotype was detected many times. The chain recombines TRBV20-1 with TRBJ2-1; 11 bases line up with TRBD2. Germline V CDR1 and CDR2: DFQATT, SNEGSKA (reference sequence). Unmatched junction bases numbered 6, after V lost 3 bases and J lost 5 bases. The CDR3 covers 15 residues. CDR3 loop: CSARPLAGENNEQFF. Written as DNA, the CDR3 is TGCAGTGCTAGGCCACTAGCGGGAGAGAACAATGAGCAGTTCTTC.

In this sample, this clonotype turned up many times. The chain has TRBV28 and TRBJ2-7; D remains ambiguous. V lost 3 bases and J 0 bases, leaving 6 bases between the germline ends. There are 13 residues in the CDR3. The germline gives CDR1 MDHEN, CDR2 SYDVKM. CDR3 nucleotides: TGTGCCAGCAGTTTTCGTGGCTCCTACGAGCAGTACTTC. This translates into CASSFRGSYEQYF.

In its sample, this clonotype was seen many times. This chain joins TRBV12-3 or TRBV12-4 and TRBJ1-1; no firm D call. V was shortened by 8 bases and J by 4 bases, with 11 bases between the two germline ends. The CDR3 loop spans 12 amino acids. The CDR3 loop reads CASGRGSTEAFF. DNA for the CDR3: TGTGCCAGCGGCCGGGGTAGCACTGAAGCTTTCTTT.

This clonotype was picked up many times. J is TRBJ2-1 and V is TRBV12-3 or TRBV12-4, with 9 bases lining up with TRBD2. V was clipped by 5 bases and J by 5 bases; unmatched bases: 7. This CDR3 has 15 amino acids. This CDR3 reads CASSLLAGPNNEQFF. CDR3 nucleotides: TGTGCCAGCAGTCTTCTAGCGGGACCAAACAATGAGCAGTTCTTC.

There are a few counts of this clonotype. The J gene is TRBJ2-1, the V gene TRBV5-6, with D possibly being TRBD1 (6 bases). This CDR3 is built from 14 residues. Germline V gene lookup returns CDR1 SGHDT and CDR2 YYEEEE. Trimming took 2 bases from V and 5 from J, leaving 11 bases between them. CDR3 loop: CASSFLGADNEQFF. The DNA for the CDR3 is TGTGCCAGCAGCTTTCTGGGGGCGGACAATGAGCAGTTCTTC.

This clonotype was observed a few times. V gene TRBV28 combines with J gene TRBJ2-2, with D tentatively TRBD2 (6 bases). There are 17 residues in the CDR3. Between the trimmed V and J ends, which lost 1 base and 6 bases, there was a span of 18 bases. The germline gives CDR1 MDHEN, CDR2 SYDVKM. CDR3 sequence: CASSLSPQWRDAGELFF. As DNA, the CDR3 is TGTGCCAGCAGTTTATCCCCGCAATGGCGGGATGCCGGGGAGCTGTTTTTT.

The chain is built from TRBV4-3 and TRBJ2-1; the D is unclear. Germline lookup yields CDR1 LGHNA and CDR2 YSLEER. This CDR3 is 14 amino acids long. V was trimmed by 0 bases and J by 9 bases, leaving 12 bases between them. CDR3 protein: CASSQDNSPAEQFF. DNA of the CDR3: TGCGCCAGCAGCCAAGACAACTCCCCGGCTGAGCAGTTCTTC.